This T cell receptor (beta chain) is from a study of CD8+ T cells in alopecia areata. Points from the study as a whole: TCR sharing across patients was less clear than in mice, possibly HLA-related.

The CDR3 spans 15 residues. The germline CDR1 and CDR2 sequences are SQVTM and ANQGSEA. Deletions cut 1 base from V and 2 bases from J, with 15 bases between. This clone has more than one count but fewer than ten. The target antigen is unknown. Extracted RNA was reverse transcribed, and the resulting cDNA served as sequencing template. Measured with immunoSEQ multiplex PCR; TCRdb has only the in-frame clones, and not every one. Seen here are about 140,000 clones, about 60% observed once, and the top ten hold around 5%. The clonotype was recovered from a human donor in good health. Sequenced: CD4+ T cells sorted from blood. The rearrangement joins TRBV29-1 to TRBJ2-7; D is perhaps TRBD1 or TRBD2 (5 bases each). The DNA for the CDR3 is TGCAGCGTTGAAGTGTCGGGCAGGGAGACCTACGAGCAGTACTTC. Translation gives CSVEVSGRETYEQYF.